What follows are 14 T cell receptor beta chains derived from one specimen sequenced in a study of T cell responses to AZD1222 COVID-19 vaccine. The table came from immunoSEQ multiplex PCR; TCRdb's copy has only in-frame clones and leaves some out. Of 93,000 or so clones detected, about 90% appear once; the ten largest clones hold about 4.8%. This sample comprised peripheral blood, obtained on day 0 of AZD1222 vaccination. The receptors were gathered from an adult in good health.

V usage is TRBV7-9 and J usage is TRBJ1-6, with a weak D call TRBD1 (6 bases). The V gene lost 3 bases and the J gene lost 9 bases, with 12 bases spanning the gap. The length of the CDR3 is 14 residues. Germline V lookup: CDR1 SEHNR, CDR2 FQNEAQ (reference sequence). CDR3 protein: CASSFEGVGSPLHF. CDR3 sequence (DNA): TGTGCCAGCAGCTTCGAGGGGGTAGGTTCACCCCTCCACTTT.

The chain is built from TRBV2 and TRBJ2-5; 11 bases are a match to TRBD2. Unmatched junction bases numbered 10, after V lost 5 bases and J lost 5 bases. Germline CDR1 and CDR2: SNHLY and FYNNEI. The CDR3 runs to 16 residues. The CDR3 region has the DNA TGTGCCAGCAGTCGAAAGGTAGCGGGGGGGCTGGAGACCCAGTACTTC. This codes for CASSRKVAGGLETQYF. The whole variable domain, filled in from reference TRBV2 and TRBJ2-5, reads EPEVTQTPSHQVTQMGQEVILRCVPISNHLYFYWYRQILGQKVEFLVSFYNNEISEKSEIFDDQFSVERPDGSNFTLKIRSTKLEDSAMYFCASSRKVAGGLETQYFGPGTRLLVL.

This clone was seen once. The CDR3 DNA reads as TGTGCCAGCTCACCAGGGACAGCTCAACACAATGAGCAGTTCTTC. As protein: CASSPGTAQHNEQFF. This chain links TRBV18 with TRBJ2-1; TRBD1 agrees at 7 bases. The CDR3 is 15 amino acids. Germline assignment: CDR1 KGHSH and CDR2 LQKENI. After removal of 2 bases from V and 5 bases from J, the junction contained 6 bases not matched to a gene.

This clone has only a few counts. The CDR3 is CASSYSIGGTGGYTF. For the CDR3, the DNA is TGTGCCAGCAGTTACTCGATTGGGGGGACGGGCGGCTACACCTTC. The V call is TRBV6-5, the J call TRBJ1-2; D possibly corresponds to TRBD1 (5 bases). This CDR3 spans 15 amino acids. Per germline, CDR1 MNHEY and CDR2 SVGAGI. V was cut by 0 bases and J by 8 bases, with 16 bases left in between.

The rearrangement links TRBV6-5 to TRBJ1-2; TRBD1 aligns across 9 bases. V lost 7 bases, J lost 11 bases, and 14 bases stayed unmatched. The CDR3 contains 14 residues. Germline lookup yields CDR1 MNHEY and CDR2 SVGAGI. This CDR3 reads CASNPDRGTTAYTF. The CDR3, as DNA: TGTGCCAGCAATCCGGACAGGGGCACCACCGCGTACACCTTC.

The rearrangement links TRBV6-5 to TRBJ1-2; unclear D gene. The CDR3 is 12 amino acids. Germline V CDR1 and CDR2: MNHEY, SVGAGI. V was shortened by 8 bases and J by 2 bases, with 9 bases between the two germline ends. The CDR3 spells CASFRSNYGYTF. DNA of the CDR3: TGTGCCAGCTTCCGGAGCAACTATGGCTACACCTTC.

The J gene is TRBJ2-1, the V gene TRBV28; D is ambiguous. This CDR3 contains 16 residues. V shed 7 bases and J shed 6 bases, with 22 bases lying between them. CDR1 is MDHEN and CDR2 is SYDVKM in the germline V gene. In DNA, the CDR3 is TGTGCCAGCACCCCAAACGGCCTGCCCAAGGTCAATGAGCAGTTCTTC. It specifies CASTPNGLPKVNEQFF.

The gene calls are TRBV7-9 and TRBJ1-2; 7 bases agree with TRBD1. The CDR3 length is 12 residues. The germline V gene encodes CDR1 SEHNR and CDR2 FQNEAQ (reference sequence). V gave up 1 base and J gave up 7 bases; unmatched junction bases: 0. The DNA of the CDR3 is TGTGCCAGCAGCTTAGGACAGGGTGGCTACACCTTC. The encoded protein is CASSLGQGGYTF.

The genes are TRBV7-8 and TRBJ2-1; 7 bases map to TRBD1. There are 14 residues in the CDR3. V was clipped by 5 bases and J by 2 bases; unmatched bases: 3. CDR1 and CDR2 (germline): SGHVS, FQNEAQ. CDR3 in DNA: TGTGCCAGCAGCGCCGGACAGGCCTACAATGAGCAGTTCTTC. Amino acid sequence: CASSAGQAYNEQFF. Together with reference TRBV7-8 and TRBJ2-1, the CDR3 gives the full variable domain: GAGVSQSPRYKVAKRGQDVALRCDPISGHVSLFWYQQALGQGPEFLTYFQNEAQLDKSGLPSDRFFAERPEGSVSTLKIQRTQQEDSAVYLCASSAGQAYNEQFFGPGTRLTVL.

This chain connects TRBV6-6 to TRBJ1-5; possibly TRBD1 for D (5 bases). The CDR3 has 12 residues. Germline V gene sequence: CDR1 MNHNY, CDR2 SVGAGI (reference sequence). V dropped 8 bases and J dropped 4 bases, with 9 bases sitting between them. The CDR3 DNA follows: TGTGCCAGCGGTGGGGGGAATCAGCCCCAGCATTTT. The encoded protein is CASGGGNQPQHF.

J is TRBJ1-1 and V is TRBV12-5; D possibly corresponds to TRBD1 (6 bases). The V gene's germline CDR1 is LGHNT and CDR2 FRNRAP. This CDR3 contains 13 residues. Trimming removed 6 bases from V and 1 base from J, with 9 bases in between. This chain's CDR3 is CASGPTGNTEAFF. The CDR3 coding sequence is TGTGCTAGTGGACCGACAGGGAACACTGAAGCTTTCTTT.

Relative to its sample, this clone is medium-sized. This sequence joins TRBV5-4 and TRBJ2-7; TRBD1 matches at 8 bases. This CDR3 spans 14 amino acids. CDR1 and CDR2 (germline): SGHNT, YYREEE (reference sequence). V trimming: 4 bases; J trimming: 0 bases; junction bases outside the gene matches: 3. The CDR3 DNA follows: TGTGCCAGCAGCGGCGGACAGGGCTCCTACGAGCAGTACTTC. Translated: CASSGGQGSYEQYF.

The CDR3 loop is CASSQASARRPGMDTEAFF. In nucleotides, the CDR3 is TGCGCCAGCAGCCAAGCGAGCGCCCGGAGGCCCGGTATGGACACTGAAGCTTTCTTT. V usage is TRBV4-1 and J usage is TRBJ1-1, with no clear D. Germline loops: CDR1 MGHRA, CDR2 YSYEKL. The CDR3 has 19 residues. Trimming stripped 1 base from V and 3 bases from J, with 24 bases between.

This clone came up a few times. The genes are TRBV5-1 and TRBJ1-1, with D maybe TRBD1 (5 bases). Germline-derived CDR1 and CDR2 are SGHRS and YFSETQ. The V end lost 1 base, the J end lost 0 bases, and 10 bases lay between the germline ends. The length of the CDR3 is 15 residues. The CDR3 DNA reads as TGCGCCAGCAGCTTGTCTGAGGGGATGAACACTGAAGCTTTCTTT. Amino acid sequence: CASSLSEGMNTEAFF.